This note documents a single T cell receptor (beta chain) sequence. What it binds is not known. The CDR3 has 17 residues. V lost 10 bases and J 3 bases, leaving 26 bases between the germline ends. TCRdb recomputed calls from the reads with MiXCR, one row per CDR3 protein. Of approximately 730,000 distinct CDR3 sequences in the sample, 25% to 30% were seen once. These data belong to a study of T cell repertoires in cytomegalovirus infection. About the study: CMV epitopes used comprised recently identified HLA-C-restricted ones and well-studied HLA-B-restricted ones. The public TCR beta signatures pointed to both CMV infection and matching HLA type. Study-wide findings and caveats: It was HLA-C-restricted CMV-specific TCR beta clonotypes that dominated the response ex vivo.

This clonotype originated in a human donor in good health (CMV status not recorded). Some clones in this sample may be carry-over from other donors' samples. The J gene is TRBJ2-3, the V gene TRBV12-3 or TRBV12-4; D unclear. The sample consisted of cultured CD8+ T cells from PBMCs, taken from culture after CMV antigen stimulation. The CDR3 is CATISPGRAEKTDTQYF. Here the CDR3 DNA reads TGTGCCACCATTTCCCCAGGACGCGCGGAAAAGACAGATACGCAGTATTTT.